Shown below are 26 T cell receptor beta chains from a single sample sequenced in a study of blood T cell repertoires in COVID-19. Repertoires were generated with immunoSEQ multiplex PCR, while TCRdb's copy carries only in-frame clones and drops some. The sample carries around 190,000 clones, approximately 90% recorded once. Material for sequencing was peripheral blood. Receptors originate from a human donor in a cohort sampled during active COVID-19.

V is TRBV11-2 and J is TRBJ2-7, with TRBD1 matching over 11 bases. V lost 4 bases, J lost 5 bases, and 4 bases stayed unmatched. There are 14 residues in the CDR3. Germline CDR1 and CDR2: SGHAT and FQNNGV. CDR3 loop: CASSWDRGFHEQYF. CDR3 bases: TGTGCCAGCAGCTGGGACAGGGGGTTCCACGAGCAGTACTTC.

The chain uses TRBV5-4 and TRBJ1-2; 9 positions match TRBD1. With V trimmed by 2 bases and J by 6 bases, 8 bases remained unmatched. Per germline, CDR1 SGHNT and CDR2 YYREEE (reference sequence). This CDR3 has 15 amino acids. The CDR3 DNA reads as TGTGCCAGCAGCTTACAGGGGGCGCCCCGGGATGGCTACACCTTC. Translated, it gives CASSLQGAPRDGYTF.

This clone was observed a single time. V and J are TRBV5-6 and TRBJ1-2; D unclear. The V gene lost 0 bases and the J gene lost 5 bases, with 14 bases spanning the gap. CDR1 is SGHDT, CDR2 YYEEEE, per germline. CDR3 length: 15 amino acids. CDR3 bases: TGTGCCAGCAGCTTGGATGGTTTATCTGAGTATGGCTACACCTTC. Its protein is CASSLDGLSEYGYTF. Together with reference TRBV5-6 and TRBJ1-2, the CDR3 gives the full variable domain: DAGVTQSPTHLIKTRGQQVTLRCSPKSGHDTVSWYQQALGQGPQFIFQYYEEEERQRGNFPDRFSGHQFPNYSSELNVNALLLGDSALYLCASSLDGLSEYGYTFGSGTRLTVV.

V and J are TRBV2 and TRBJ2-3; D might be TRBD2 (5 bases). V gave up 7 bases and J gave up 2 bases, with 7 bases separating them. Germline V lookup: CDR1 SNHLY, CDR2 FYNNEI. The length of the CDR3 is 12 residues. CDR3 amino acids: CASMRVTDTQYF. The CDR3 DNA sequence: TGTGCCAGCATGCGGGTCACAGATACGCAGTATTTT. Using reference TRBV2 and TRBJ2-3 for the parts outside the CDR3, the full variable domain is EPEVTQTPSHQVTQMGQEVILRCVPISNHLYFYWYRQILGQKVEFLVSFYNNEISEKSEIFDDQFSVERPDGSNFTLKIRSTKLEDSAMYFCASMRVTDTQYFGPGTRLTVL.

The CDR3 loop reads CASSLRTEQETQYF. The CDR3 DNA sequence: TGTGCCAGCAGCTTACGGACAGAGCAAGAGACCCAGTACTTC. V gene TRBV7-9 combines with J gene TRBJ2-5; D may be TRBD1 (6 bases). The V and J ends lost 2 bases and 2 bases respectively, with 9 bases between them. Germline V CDR1 and CDR2: SEHNR, FQNEAQ (reference sequence). The CDR3 is made up of 14 amino acids.

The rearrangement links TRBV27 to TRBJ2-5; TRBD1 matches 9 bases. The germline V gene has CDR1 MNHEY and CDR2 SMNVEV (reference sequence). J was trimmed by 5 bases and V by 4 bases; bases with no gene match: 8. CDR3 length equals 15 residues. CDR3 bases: TGTGCCAGCAGTTCCGGGACAGGGACGTTGGAGACCCAGTACTTC. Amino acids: CASSSGTGTLETQYF.

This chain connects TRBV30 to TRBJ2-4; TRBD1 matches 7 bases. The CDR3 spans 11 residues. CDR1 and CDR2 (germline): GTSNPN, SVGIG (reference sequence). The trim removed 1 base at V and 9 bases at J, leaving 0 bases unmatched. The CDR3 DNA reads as TGTGCCTGGAGTGCAGGGGGCATTCAGTACTTC. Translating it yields CAWSAGGIQYF.

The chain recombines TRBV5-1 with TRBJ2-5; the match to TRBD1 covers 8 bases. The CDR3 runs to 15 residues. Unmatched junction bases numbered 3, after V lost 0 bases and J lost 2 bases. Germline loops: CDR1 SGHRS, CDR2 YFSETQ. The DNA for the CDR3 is TGCGCCAGCAGCTTGGGAGGGACAGGACAAGAGACCCAGTACTTC. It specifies CASSLGGTGQETQYF.

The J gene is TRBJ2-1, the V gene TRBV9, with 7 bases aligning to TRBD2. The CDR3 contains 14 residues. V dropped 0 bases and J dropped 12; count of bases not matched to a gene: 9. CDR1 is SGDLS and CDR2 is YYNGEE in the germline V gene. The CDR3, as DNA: TGTGCCAGCAGCGTAGAGCCAGCGGGAAGGGGGCAGTTCTTC. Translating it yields CASSVEPAGRGQFF.

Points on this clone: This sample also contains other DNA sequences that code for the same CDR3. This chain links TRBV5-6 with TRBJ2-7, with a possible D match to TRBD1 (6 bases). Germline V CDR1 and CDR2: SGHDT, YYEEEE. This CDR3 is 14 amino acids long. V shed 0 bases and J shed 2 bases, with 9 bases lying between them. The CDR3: CASSLGQGPYEQYF. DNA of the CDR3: TGTGCCAGCAGCTTGGGGCAGGGGCCCTACGAGCAGTACTTC.

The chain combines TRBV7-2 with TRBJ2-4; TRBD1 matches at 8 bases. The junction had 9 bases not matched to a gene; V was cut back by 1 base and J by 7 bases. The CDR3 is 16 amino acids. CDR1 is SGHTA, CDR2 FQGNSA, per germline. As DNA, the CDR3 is TGTGCCAGCAGCTTAGATTCGACAGGGGACTGGAACATTCAGTACTTC. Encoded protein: CASSLDSTGDWNIQYF.

CDR3 sequence reads: CASSLGLAGGEETQYF. The CDR3 coding sequence is TGTGCCAGCAGTTTAGGCCTAGCGGGAGGGGAAGAGACCCAGTACTTC. This chain joins TRBV28 and TRBJ2-5; 12 positions match TRBD2. The CDR3 contains 16 residues. In germline, CDR1 is MDHEN, CDR2 SYDVKM. The V and J ends lost 2 bases and 3 bases, in that order; junction bases with no gene match: 4.

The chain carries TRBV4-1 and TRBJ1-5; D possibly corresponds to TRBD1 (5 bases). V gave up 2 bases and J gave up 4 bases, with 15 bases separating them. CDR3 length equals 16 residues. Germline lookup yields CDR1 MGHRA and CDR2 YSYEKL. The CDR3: CASSQFERQSNQPQHF. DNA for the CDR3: TGCGCCAGCAGCCAATTCGAGAGACAGTCGAATCAGCCCCAGCATTTT.

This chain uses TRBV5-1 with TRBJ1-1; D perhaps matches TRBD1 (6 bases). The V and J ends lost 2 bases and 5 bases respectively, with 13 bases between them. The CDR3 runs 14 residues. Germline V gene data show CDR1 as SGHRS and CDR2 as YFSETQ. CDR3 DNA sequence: TGCGCCAGCAGCTTCGGGGGGCTGGGAACTGAAGCTTTCTTT. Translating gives CASSFGGLGTEAFF.

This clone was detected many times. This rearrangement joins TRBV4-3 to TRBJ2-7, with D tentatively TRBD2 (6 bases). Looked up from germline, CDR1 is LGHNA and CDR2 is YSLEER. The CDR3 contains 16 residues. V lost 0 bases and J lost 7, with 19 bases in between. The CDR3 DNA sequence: TGCGCCAGCAGCCAAGATTCGGGGCGGGACGGTATGGAGCAGTACTTC. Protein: CASSQDSGRDGMEQYF.

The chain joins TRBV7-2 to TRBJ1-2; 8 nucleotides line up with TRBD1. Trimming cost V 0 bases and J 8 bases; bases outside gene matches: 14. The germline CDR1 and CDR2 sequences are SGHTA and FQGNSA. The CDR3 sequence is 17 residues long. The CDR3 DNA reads TGTGCCAGCAGCTTAGCGTGGGGACAGGACTTTGGGGCAGGCTACACCTTC. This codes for CASSLAWGQDFGAGYTF.

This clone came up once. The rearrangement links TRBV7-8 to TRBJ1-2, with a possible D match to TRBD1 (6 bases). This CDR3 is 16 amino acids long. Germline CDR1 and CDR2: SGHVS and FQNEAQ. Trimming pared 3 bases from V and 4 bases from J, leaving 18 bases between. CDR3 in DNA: TGTGCCAGCAGCTTGTCGGGACATCCAACTCCCTATGGCTACACCTTC. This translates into CASSLSGHPTPYGYTF.

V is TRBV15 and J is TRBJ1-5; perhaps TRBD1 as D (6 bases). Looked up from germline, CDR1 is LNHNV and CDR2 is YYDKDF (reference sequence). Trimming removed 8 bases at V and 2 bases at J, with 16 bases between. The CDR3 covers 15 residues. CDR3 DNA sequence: TGTGCCACCTCCAGGGGCTGGACTGGCAATCAGCCCCAGCATTTT. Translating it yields CATSRGWTGNQPQHF. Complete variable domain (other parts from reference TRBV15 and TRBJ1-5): DAMVIQNPRYQVTQFGKPVTLSCSQTLNHNVMYWYQQKSSQAPKLLFHYYDKDFNNEADTPDNFQSRRPNTSFCFLDIRSPGLGDTAMYLCATSRGWTGNQPQHFGDGTRLSIL.

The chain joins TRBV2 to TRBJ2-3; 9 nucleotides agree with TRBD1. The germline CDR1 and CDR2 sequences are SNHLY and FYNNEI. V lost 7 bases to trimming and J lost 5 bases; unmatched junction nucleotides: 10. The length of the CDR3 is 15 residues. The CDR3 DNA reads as TGTGCCAGCACCCACAGGGGGCTGTTGATAGATACGCAGTATTTT. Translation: CASTHRGLLIDTQYF.

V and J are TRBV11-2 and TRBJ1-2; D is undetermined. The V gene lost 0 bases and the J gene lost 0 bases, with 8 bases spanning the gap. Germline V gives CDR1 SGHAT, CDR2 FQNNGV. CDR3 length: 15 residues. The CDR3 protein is CASSLDPGANYGYTF. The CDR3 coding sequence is TGTGCCAGCAGCTTAGACCCAGGTGCTAACTATGGCTACACCTTC. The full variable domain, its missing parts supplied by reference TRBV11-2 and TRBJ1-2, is EAGVAQSPRYKIIEKRQSVAFWCNPISGHATLYWYQQILGQGPKLLIQFQNNGVVDDSQLPKDRFSAERLKGVDSTLKIQPAKLEDSAVYLCASSLDPGANYGYTFGSGTRLTVV.

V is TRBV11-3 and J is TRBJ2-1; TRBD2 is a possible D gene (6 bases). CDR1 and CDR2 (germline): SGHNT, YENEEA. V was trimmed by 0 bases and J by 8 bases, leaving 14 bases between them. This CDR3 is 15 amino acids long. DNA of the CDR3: TGTGCCAGCAGCTTAGAGGGGGGAAGGGATGATGAGCAGTTCTTC. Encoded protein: CASSLEGGRDDEQFF.

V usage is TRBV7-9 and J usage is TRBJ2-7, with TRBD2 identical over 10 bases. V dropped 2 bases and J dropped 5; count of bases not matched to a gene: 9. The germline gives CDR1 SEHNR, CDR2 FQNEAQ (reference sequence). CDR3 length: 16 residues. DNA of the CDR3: TGTGCCAGCAGCTTACTAGCGGGGGATCTAAAAAACGAGCAGTACTTC. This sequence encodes CASSLLAGDLKNEQYF.

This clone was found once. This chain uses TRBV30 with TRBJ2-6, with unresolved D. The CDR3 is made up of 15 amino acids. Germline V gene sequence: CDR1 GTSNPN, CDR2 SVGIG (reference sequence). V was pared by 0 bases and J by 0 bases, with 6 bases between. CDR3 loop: CAWSVLYSGANVLTF. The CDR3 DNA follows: TGTGCCTGGAGTGTACTTTACTCTGGGGCCAACGTCCTGACTTTC. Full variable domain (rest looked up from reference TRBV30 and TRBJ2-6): SQTIHQWPATLVQPVGSPLSLECTVEGTSNPNLYWYRQAAGRGLQLLFYSVGIGQISSEVPQNLSASRPQDRQFILSSKKLLLSDSGFYLCAWSVLYSGANVLTFGAGSRLTVL.

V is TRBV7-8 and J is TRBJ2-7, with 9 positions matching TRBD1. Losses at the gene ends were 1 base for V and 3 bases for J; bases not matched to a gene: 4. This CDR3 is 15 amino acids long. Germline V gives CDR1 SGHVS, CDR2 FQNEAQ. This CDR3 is CASSLDRGLCYEQYF. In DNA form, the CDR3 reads TGTGCCAGCAGCTTAGACAGGGGGCTTTGCTACGAGCAGTACTTC.

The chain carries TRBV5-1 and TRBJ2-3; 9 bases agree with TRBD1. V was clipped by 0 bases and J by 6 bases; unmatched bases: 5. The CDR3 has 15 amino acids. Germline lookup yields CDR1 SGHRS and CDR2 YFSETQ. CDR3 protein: CASSLEGQGMDTQYF. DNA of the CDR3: TGCGCCAGCAGCTTGGAGGGACAGGGAATGGATACGCAGTATTTT.

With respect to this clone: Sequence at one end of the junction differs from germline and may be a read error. In DNA, the CDR3 is TGCGCCTCCGACAGGGGGGGCTCTGCGGCCAACGTCCTGACTTTC. This sequence encodes CASDRGGSAANVLTF. The J gene is TRBJ2-6, the V gene TRBV5-1; TRBD1 aligns across 9 bases. The length of the CDR3 is 15 residues. CDR1 is SGHRS and CDR2 is YFSETQ in the germline V gene.